The subject of this entry is one T cell receptor beta chain. What it binds is unknown. This record comes from a study of Ad26.COV2.S vaccination and SARS-CoV-2 variants. Turning to the study itself: Ad26.COV2.S, an intramuscular injection, was given once or twice 56 days apart.

Study results and limitations: Participants in the vaccine arm had higher spike-specific TCR breadth; placebo recipients had lower.

Some clones are missing from TCRdb's copy, which holds only in-frame ones; the method was immunoSEQ multiplex PCR. Of about 420,000 clones in the sample, 88% were seen once. Treatment in this sample: roughly 19 received Ad26.COV2.S at low or high dose, single or two shots; five or six received placebo; per-sample allocation not given. Sampling took place 63 days after the first vaccine or placebo injection. The V end was cut by 2 bases, the J end by 0 bases, with 14 bases between. Germline CDR1 reads SGHAT; CDR2 reads FQNNGV. This CDR3 region has 16 residues. The chain has TRBV11-2 and TRBJ2-7; no clear D. The sequence was collected from a person aged 18-65 years who received the Ad26.COV2.S COVID-19 vaccine or a placebo. The starting material was peripheral blood, obtained in a trial of Ad26.COV2.S vaccine versus placebo. This CDR3 is CASSLLGGLTSYEQYF. In DNA form, the CDR3 reads TGTGCCAGCAGCTTATTAGGTGGGCTTACCTCCTACGAGCAGTACTTC.